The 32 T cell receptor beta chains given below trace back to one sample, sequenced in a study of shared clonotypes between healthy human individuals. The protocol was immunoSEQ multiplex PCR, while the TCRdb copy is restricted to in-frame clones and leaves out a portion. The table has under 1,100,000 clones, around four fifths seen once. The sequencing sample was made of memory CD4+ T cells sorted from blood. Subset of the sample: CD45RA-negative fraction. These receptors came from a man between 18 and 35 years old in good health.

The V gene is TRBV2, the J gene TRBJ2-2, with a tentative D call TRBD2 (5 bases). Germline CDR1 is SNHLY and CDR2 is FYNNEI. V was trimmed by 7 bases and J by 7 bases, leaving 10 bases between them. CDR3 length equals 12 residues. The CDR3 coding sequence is TGTGCCAGCAAGGAGGAAATCGGGGAGCTGTTTTTT. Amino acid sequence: CASKEEIGELFF.

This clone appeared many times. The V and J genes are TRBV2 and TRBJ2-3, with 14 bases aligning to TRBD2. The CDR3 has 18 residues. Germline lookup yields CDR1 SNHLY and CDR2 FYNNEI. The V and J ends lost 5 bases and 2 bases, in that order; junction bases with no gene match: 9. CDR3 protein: CASSLTSGGAGFTDTQYF. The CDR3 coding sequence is TGTGCCAGCAGTCTGACTAGCGGGGGGGCCGGGTTCACAGATACGCAGTATTTT.

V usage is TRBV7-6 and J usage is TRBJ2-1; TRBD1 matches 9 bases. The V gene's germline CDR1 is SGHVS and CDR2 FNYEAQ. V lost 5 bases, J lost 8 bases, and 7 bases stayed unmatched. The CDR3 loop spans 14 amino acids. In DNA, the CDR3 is TGTGCCAGCAGCCCCGGGACAGGGCTCTATGAGCAGTTCTTC. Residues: CASSPGTGLYEQFF.

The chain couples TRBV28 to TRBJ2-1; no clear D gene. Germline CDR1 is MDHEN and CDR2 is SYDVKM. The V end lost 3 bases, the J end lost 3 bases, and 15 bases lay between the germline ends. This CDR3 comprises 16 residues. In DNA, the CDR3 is TGTGCCAGCAGTTTGGTGAGAGCCACAAACTACAATGAGCAGTTCTTC. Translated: CASSLVRATNYNEQFF.

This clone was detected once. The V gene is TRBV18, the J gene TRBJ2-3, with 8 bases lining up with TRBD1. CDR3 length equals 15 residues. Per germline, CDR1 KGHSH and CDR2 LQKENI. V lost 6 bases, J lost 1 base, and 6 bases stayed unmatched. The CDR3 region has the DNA TGTGCCAGCTCGCGAGGACAGGGTGGCACAGATACGCAGTATTTT. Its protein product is CASSRGQGGTDTQYF.

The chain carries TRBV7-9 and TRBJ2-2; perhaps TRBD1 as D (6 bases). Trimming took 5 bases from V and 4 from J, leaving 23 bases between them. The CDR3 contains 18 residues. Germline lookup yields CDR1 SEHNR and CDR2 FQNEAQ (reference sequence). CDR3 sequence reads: CASSTLATGRGGTGELFF. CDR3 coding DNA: TGTGCCAGCAGCACTCTCGCTACGGGCCGAGGGGGCACCGGGGAGCTGTTTTTT.

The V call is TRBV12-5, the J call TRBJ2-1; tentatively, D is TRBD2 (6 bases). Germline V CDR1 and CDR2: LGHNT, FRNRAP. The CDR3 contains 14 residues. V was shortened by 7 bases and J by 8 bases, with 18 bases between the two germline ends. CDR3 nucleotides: TGTGCTAGTGTTCCGGGACTTTCATCCCATGAGCAGTTCTTC. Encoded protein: CASVPGLSSHEQFF.

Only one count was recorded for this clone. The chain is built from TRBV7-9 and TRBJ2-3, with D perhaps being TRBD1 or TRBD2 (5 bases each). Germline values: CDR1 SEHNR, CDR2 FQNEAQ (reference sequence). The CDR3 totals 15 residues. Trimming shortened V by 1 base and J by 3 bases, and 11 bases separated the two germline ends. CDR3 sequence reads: CASSLGGGWTDTQYF. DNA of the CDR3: TGTGCCAGCAGCTTAGGGGGCGGGTGGACAGATACGCAGTATTTT.

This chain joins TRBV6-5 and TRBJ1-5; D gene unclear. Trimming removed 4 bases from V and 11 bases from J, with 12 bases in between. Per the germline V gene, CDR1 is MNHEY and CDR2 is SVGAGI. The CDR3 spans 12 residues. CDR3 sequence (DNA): TGTGCCAGCAGTTCCACATCCGGAACCCAGCATTTT. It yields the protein CASSSTSGTQHF.

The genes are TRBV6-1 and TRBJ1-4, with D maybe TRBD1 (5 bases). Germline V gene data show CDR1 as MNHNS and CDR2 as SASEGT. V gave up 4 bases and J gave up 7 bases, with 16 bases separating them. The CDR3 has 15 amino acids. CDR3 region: CASSGQGLGPEKLFF. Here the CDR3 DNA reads TGTGCCAGCAGTGGTCAGGGTTTAGGCCCTGAAAAACTGTTTTTT.

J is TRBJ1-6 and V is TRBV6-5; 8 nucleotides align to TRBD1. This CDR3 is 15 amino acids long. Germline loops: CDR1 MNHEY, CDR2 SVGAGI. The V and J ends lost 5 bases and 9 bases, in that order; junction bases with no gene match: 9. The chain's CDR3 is CASSPLDRGISPLHF. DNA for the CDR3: TGTGCCAGCAGTCCCCTCGACAGGGGAATTTCACCCCTCCACTTT.

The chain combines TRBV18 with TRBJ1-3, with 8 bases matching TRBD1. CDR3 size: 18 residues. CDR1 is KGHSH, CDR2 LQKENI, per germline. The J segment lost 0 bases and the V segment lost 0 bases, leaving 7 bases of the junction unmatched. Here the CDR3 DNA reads TGTGCCAGCTCACCACCGGGGGGACAGGCGAGCTCTGGAAACACCATATATTTT. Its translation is CASSPPGGQASSGNTIYF.

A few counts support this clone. The CDR3 sequence: CAWSAVGRNTEAFF. The CDR3 coding sequence is TGTGCCTGGAGTGCCGTAGGGAGGAACACTGAAGCTTTCTTT. V gene TRBV30 combines with J gene TRBJ1-1; D remains unclear. Germline V gene lookup returns CDR1 GTSNPN and CDR2 SVGIG (reference sequence). CDR3 length: 14 amino acids. The V and J ends lost 1 base and 1 base respectively, with 10 bases between them.

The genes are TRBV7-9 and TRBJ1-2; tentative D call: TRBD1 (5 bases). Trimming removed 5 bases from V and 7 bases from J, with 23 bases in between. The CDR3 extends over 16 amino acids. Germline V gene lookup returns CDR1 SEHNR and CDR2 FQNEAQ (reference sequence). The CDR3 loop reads CASSMAGRGAVGGYTF. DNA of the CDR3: TGTGCCAGCAGCATGGCCGGCCGGGGCGCCGTCGGTGGCTACACCTTC. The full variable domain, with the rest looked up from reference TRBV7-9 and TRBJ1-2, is DTGVSQNPRHKITKRGQNVTFRCDPISEHNRLYWYRQTLGQGPEFLTYFQNEAQLEKSRLLSDRFSAERPKGSFSTLEIQRTEQGDSAMYLCASSMAGRGAVGGYTFGSGTRLTVV.

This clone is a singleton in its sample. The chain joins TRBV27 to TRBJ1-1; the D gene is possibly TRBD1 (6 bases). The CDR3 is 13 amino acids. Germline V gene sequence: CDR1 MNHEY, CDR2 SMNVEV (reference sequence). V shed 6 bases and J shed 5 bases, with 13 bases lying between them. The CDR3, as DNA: TGTGCCAGCAGGACCCCGGGGGCGACTGAAGCTTTCTTT. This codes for CASRTPGATEAFF.

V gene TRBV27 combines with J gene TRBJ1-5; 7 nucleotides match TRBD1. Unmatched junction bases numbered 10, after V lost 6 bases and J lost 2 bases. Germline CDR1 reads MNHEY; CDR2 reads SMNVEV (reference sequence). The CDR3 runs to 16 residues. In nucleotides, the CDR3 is TGTGCCAGCAGGGACAGGCCCGGATTAGGCAATCAGCCCCAGCATTTT. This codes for CASRDRPGLGNQPQHF.

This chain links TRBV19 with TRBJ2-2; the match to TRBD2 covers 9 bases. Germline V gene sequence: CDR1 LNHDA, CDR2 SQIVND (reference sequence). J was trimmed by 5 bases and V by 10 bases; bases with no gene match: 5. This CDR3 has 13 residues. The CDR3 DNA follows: TGTGCCACCCTAGCGGGGCGGACCGGGGAGCTGTTTTTT. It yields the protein CATLAGRTGELFF.

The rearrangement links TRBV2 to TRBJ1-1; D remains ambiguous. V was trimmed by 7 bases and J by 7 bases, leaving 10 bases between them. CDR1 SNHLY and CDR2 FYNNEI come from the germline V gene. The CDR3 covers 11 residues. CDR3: CASKVKGEAFF. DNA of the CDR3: TGTGCCAGCAAGGTCAAGGGTGAAGCTTTCTTT.

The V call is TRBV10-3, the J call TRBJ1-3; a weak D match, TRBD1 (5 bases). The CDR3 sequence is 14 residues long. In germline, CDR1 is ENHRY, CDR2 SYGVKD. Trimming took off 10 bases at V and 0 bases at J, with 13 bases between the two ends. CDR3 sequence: CATIGGNSGNTIYF. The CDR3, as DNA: TGTGCCACCATCGGGGGAAACTCTGGAAACACCATATATTTT.

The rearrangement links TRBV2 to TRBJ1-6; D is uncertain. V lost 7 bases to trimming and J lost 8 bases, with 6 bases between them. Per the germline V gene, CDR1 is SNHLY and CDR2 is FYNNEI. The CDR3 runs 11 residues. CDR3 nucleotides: TGTGCCAGCACGGAGGATTCACCCCTCCACTTT. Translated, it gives CASTEDSPLHF.

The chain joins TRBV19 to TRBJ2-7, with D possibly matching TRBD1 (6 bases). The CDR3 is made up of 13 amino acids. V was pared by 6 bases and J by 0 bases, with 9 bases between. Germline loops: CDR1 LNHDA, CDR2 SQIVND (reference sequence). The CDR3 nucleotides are TGTGCCAGTAGCCAACAGGGCTCCTACGAGCAGTACTTC. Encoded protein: CASSQQGSYEQYF.

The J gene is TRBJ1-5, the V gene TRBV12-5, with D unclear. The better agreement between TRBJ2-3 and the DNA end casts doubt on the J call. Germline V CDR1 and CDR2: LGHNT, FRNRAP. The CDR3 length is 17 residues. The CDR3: CASGLVRGNLINQPQYF. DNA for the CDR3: TGTGCTAGTGGTTTGGTACGAGGAAACTTGATTAATCAGCCCCAGTATTTT.

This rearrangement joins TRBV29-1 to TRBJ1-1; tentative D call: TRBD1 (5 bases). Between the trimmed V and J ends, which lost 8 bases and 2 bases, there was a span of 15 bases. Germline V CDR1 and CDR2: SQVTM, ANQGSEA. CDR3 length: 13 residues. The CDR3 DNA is TGCAGCTCACGGGACTTGGCAAACACTGAAGCTTTCTTT. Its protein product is CSSRDLANTEAFF.

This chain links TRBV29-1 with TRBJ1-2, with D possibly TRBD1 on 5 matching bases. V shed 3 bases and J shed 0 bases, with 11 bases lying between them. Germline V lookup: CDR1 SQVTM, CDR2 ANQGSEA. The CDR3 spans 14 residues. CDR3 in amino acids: CSVDKGLTNYGYTF. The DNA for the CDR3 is TGCAGCGTTGACAAGGGACTAACTAACTATGGCTACACCTTC.

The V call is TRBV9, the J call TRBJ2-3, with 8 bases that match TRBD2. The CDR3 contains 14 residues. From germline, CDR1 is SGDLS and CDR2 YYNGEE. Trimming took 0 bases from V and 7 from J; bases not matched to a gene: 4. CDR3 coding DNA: TGTGCCAGCAGCGTAGCCGCGGGGGGCAATACGCAGTATTTT. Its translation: CASSVAAGGNTQYF.

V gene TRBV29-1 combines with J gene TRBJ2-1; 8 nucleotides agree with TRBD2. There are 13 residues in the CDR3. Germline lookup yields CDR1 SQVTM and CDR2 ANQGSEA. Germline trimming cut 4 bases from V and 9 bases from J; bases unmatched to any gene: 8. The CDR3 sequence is CSVAIQRGLEQFF. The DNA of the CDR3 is TGCAGCGTTGCCATCCAGCGGGGGCTTGAGCAGTTCTTC.

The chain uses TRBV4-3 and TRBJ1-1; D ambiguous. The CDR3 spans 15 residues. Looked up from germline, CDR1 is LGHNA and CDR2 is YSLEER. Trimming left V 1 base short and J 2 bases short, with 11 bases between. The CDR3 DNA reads TGCGCCAGCAGCCAAGGGTGGCAGACCAACACTGAAGCTTTCTTT. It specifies CASSQGWQTNTEAFF.

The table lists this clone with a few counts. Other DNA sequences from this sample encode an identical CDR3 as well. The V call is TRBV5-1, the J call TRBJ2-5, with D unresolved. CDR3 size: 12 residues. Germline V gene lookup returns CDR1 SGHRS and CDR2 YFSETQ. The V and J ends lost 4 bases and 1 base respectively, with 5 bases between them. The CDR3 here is CASSRVQETQYF. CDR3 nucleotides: TGCGCCAGCAGCCGGGTCCAAGAGACCCAGTACTTC.

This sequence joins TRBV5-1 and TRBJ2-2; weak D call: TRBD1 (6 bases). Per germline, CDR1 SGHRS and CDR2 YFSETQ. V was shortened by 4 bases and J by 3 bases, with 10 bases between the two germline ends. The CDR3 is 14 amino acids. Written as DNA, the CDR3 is TGCGCCAGCAGCCGTCGACAGGACACCGGGGAGCTGTTTTTT. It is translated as CASSRRQDTGELFF.

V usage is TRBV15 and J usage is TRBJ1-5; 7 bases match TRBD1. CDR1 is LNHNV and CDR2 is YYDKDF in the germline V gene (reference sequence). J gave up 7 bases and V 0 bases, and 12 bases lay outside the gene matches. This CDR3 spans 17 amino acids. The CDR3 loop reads CATSRDPVRGPRQPQHF. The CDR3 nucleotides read TGTGCCACCAGCAGAGATCCGGTAAGGGGGCCTAGGCAGCCCCAGCATTTT.

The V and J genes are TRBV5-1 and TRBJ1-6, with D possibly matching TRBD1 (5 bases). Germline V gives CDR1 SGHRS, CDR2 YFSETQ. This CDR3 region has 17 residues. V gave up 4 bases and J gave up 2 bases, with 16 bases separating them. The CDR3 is CASSRMDTGAYNSPLHF. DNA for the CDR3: TGCGCCAGCAGCCGGATGGACACCGGGGCCTATAATTCACCCCTCCACTTT.

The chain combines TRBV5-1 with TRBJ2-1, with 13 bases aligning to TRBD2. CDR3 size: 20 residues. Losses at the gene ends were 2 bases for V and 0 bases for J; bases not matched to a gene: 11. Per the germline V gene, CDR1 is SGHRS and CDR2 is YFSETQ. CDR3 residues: CASSFGTGTSGTSSYNEQFF. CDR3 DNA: TGCGCCAGCAGCTTTGGGACCGGGACTAGCGGGACGTCCTCCTACAATGAGCAGTTCTTC.